This T cell receptor (beta chain) derives from a study of blood T cell repertoires in COVID-19. About the study: Material from acute and convalescent COVID-19 was sourced from the United States, Italy and Spain. In each case, the material was cDNA or gDNA derived from T cells, B-cell-depleted T cells, or PBMCs.

Profiling relied on immunoSEQ multiplex PCR, and the TCRdb table lists in-frame clones only, not all of them. The profile covers more than 250,000 clones, with around 87% appearing a single time and 1% taken by the ten largest. CDR1 MNHEY and CDR2 SMNVEV come from the germline V gene (reference sequence). The CDR3 contains 14 residues. Trimming took 5 bases from V and 6 from J, leaving 17 bases between them. This clone was observed once. This clonotype was sampled from a man aged 50-60 years with active or convalescent COVID-19. The V and J genes are TRBV27 and TRBJ2-7; weak D call: TRBD2 (6 bases). The sample was peripheral blood. The CDR3: CASSTTAGLSEQYF. The CDR3 DNA follows: TGTGCCAGCAGTACGACAGCGGGTCTTTCCGAGCAGTACTTC.